The 22 T cell receptor beta chains reported below all come from one sample, sequenced in a study of cytomegalovirus exposure and HLA in healthy donors. The table came from immunoSEQ multiplex PCR; TCRdb's copy has only in-frame clones and leaves some out. This sample has tens of thousands of clones, with 95% to 98% found just once. The specimen was PBMCs. The receptors originated from a man aged 18 to 29 in good health and CMV-seronegative.

The chain carries TRBV28 and TRBJ2-3, with D maybe TRBD2 (6 bases). Trimming left V 2 bases short and J 3 bases short, with 9 bases between. The CDR3 totals 14 residues. The germline V gene has CDR1 MDHEN and CDR2 SYDVKM. The CDR3 loop is CASSLAGITDTQYF. DNA of the CDR3: TGTGCCAGCAGTTTAGCGGGGATAACAGATACGCAGTATTTT.

V is TRBV14 and J is TRBJ2-1; 9 bases are a match to TRBD1. This CDR3 is built from 19 residues. Looked up from germline, CDR1 is SGHDN and CDR2 is FVKESK. V was pared by 1 base and J by 3 bases, with 13 bases of the junction left unmatched. This chain's CDR3 is CASSQVPGQGRTSYNEQFF. In DNA, the CDR3 is TGTGCCAGCAGCCAAGTCCCGGGACAGGGTAGGACTAGCTACAATGAGCAGTTCTTC.

V gene TRBV18 combines with J gene TRBJ2-7; 10 nucleotides line up with TRBD1. Trimming at V came to 2 bases and at J to 2 bases, leaving 0 bases not matched to a gene. Per the germline V gene, CDR1 is KGHSH and CDR2 is LQKENI. The CDR3 spans 14 residues. The CDR3 protein is CASSPGQGAYEQYV. Here the CDR3 DNA reads TGTGCCAGCTCACCAGGACAGGGGGCCTACGAGCAGTACGTC.

V usage is TRBV7-2 and J usage is TRBJ2-7; the D gene is possibly TRBD1 (6 bases). Looked up from germline, CDR1 is SGHTA and CDR2 is FQGNSA. The length of the CDR3 is 14 residues. V dropped 3 bases and J dropped 3 bases, with 12 bases sitting between them. CDR3 sequence (DNA): TGTGCCAGCAGCTTTATGACAGGATACTACGAGCAGTACGTC. Amino acid sequence: CASSFMTGYYEQYV.

This clone was seen more than once but under ten times. The chain employs TRBV28 and TRBJ2-2; 8 nucleotides match TRBD2. This CDR3 spans 16 amino acids. The germline V gene has CDR1 MDHEN and CDR2 SYDVKM. Trimming at V came to 4 bases and at J to 1 base, leaving 5 bases not matched to a gene. The CDR3 spells CASSSPGLVNTGELFF. CDR3 DNA sequence: TGTGCCAGCAGTTCCCCGGGACTAGTGAACACCGGGGAGCTGTTTTTT. Variable domain in full (rest from reference TRBV28 and TRBJ2-2): DVKVTQSSRYLVKRTGEKVFLECVQDMDHENMFWYRQDPGLGLRLIYFSYDVKMKEKGDIPEGYSVSREKKERFSLILESASTNQTSMYLCASSSPGLVNTGELFFGEGSRLTVL.

V and J are TRBV15 and TRBJ2-1; perhaps TRBD2 as D (6 bases). In germline, CDR1 is LNHNV, CDR2 YYDKDF (reference sequence). V was pared by 1 base and J by 9 bases, with 22 bases between. CDR3 length equals 17 residues. CDR3: CATSRGVLAPYQLEQFF. CDR3 nucleotides: TGTGCCACCAGCAGAGGCGTCCTAGCGCCGTATCAGCTTGAGCAGTTCTTC.

The CDR3 loop reads CASSLISTSGNTDTQYF. In nucleotides, the CDR3 is TGCGCCAGCAGCCTGATATCGACTAGCGGGAACACAGATACGCAGTATTTT. This rearrangement joins TRBV5-1 to TRBJ2-3, with 11 bases aligning to TRBD2. Germline V gene sequence: CDR1 SGHRS, CDR2 YFSETQ. V gave up 4 bases and J gave up 2 bases; unmatched junction bases: 9. The CDR3 spans 17 residues. The complete variable domain, with remaining parts taken from reference TRBV5-1 and TRBJ2-3, reads KAGVTQTPRYLIKTRGQQVTLSCSPISGHRSVSWYQQTPGQGLQFLFEYFSETQRNKGNFPGRFSGRQFSNSRSEMNVSTLELGDSALYLCASSLISTSGNTDTQYFGPGTRLTVL.

The V and J genes are TRBV13 and TRBJ1-1; possible D gene TRBD1, 6 bases. CDR1 is PRHDT and CDR2 is FYEKMQ in the germline V gene (reference sequence). V was shortened by 2 bases and J by 1 base, with 11 bases between the two germline ends. CDR3 length: 15 amino acids. The CDR3 nucleotides are TGTGCCAGCAGCTTAATGGGGGCTCAGAACACTGAAGCTTTCTTT. Encoded protein: CASSLMGAQNTEAFF.

This clone was detected once. The chain links TRBV5-4 to TRBJ2-2; possibly TRBD2 for D (6 bases). This CDR3 comprises 15 residues. Germline CDR1 is SGHNT and CDR2 is YYREEE (reference sequence). Trimming took 2 bases from V and 6 from J, leaving 14 bases between them. The CDR3 reads CASSFWGGGAGELFF. CDR3 DNA: TGTGCCAGCAGCTTTTGGGGAGGAGGTGCCGGGGAGCTGTTTTTT.

This chain connects TRBV16 to TRBJ1-2, with a tentative D call TRBD1 (5 bases). The germline V gene has CDR1 KGHSY and CDR2 FQNENV. The germline V and J ends were trimmed by 0 bases and 5 bases, with 13 bases remaining between them. This CDR3 has 15 amino acids. The CDR3 DNA reads as TGTGCCAGCAGCCAATCATGGGCACAGGAGTATGGCTACACCTTC. Translating it yields CASSQSWAQEYGYTF.

The gene calls are TRBV19 and TRBJ1-2; unclear D gene. This CDR3 region has 14 residues. CDR1 and CDR2 (germline): LNHDA, SQIVND (reference sequence). V lost 9 bases, J lost 5 bases, and 19 bases lay in between. CDR3 region: CASASSEIGYGYTF. The CDR3 DNA is TGTGCCAGCGCTTCAAGCGAAATCGGGTATGGCTACACCTTC.

The chain uses TRBV5-5 and TRBJ2-5; TRBD2 matches 8 bases. V trimming: 0 bases; J trimming: 3 bases; junction bases outside the gene matches: 1. Germline V gene lookup returns CDR1 SGHKS and CDR2 YYEKEE (reference sequence). The CDR3 runs 14 residues. CDR3 in amino acids: CASSLVGLEETQYF. The CDR3 nucleotides read TGTGCCAGCAGCTTGGTGGGACTAGAAGAGACCCAGTACTTC.

This chain joins TRBV2 and TRBJ2-5; a possible D gene is TRBD1 (6 bases). The V and J ends lost 4 bases and 5 bases respectively, with 11 bases between them. Germline-derived CDR1 and CDR2 are SNHLY and FYNNEI. The CDR3 sequence is 13 residues long. The CDR3 nucleotides are TGTGCCAGCAGTGTCAGGGGCGGGGAGACCCAGTACTTC. It specifies CASSVRGGETQYF.

This chain uses TRBV2 with TRBJ1-5; D is possibly TRBD1 (6 bases). Between the trimmed V and J ends, which lost 8 bases and 6 bases, there was a span of 17 bases. CDR3 length: 14 residues. Germline V gives CDR1 SNHLY, CDR2 FYNNEI. CDR3 sequence reads: CASDFRGAGQPQHF. The CDR3 region has the DNA TGTGCCAGCGATTTCAGGGGCGCGGGTCAGCCCCAGCATTTT.

J is TRBJ2-7 and V is TRBV7-9; D perhaps matches TRBD2 (6 bases). Germline V lookup: CDR1 SEHNR, CDR2 FQNEAQ (reference sequence). V was clipped by 4 bases and J by 5 bases, with 18 bases between them. This CDR3 has 15 amino acids. This chain's CDR3 is CASSSSGRAGDEQYF. The CDR3 coding sequence is TGTGCCAGCAGCTCCTCAGGGAGAGCGGGCGACGAGCAGTACTTC.

The genes are TRBV10-3 and TRBJ2-7; D perhaps matches TRBD1 (6 bases). Trimming cost V 2 bases and J 1 base, with 9 bases left between them. Germline V gene sequence: CDR1 ENHRY, CDR2 SYGVKD. The CDR3 is made up of 14 amino acids. CDR3 in DNA: TGTGCCATCAGTGAGCCCGGACAGTCCTACGAGCAGTACGTC. Its protein is CAISEPGQSYEQYV.

The V gene is TRBV6-1, the J gene TRBJ2-3; 13 nucleotides agree with TRBD2. CDR1 and CDR2 from the germline V gene are MNHNS and SASEGT. J gave up 4 bases and V 7 bases, and 5 bases lay outside the gene matches. The CDR3 has 15 amino acids. This chain's CDR3 is CASISGLAGPDTQYF. Here the CDR3 DNA reads TGTGCCAGCATCTCGGGACTAGCGGGACCAGATACGCAGTATTTT.

This clone came up once. The chain recombines TRBV19 with TRBJ2-7; a weak D match, TRBD2 (5 bases). There are 11 residues in the CDR3. The V end lost 9 bases, the J end lost 2 bases, and 8 bases lay between the germline ends. Per germline, CDR1 LNHDA and CDR2 SQIVND (reference sequence). The CDR3 DNA is TGTGCCAGGAGCGGACCCTACGAGCAGTACGTC. Translating it yields CARSGPYEQYV.

The chain carries TRBV5-1 and TRBJ1-4; 10 nucleotides match TRBD1. The CDR3 is 15 amino acids. Germline V gives CDR1 SGHRS, CDR2 YFSETQ. V lost 0 bases and J lost 7; bases outside the gene matches: 3. CDR3 loop: CASSLAGTGVEKLFF. In DNA form, the CDR3 reads TGCGCCAGCAGCTTGGCCGGGACAGGGGTTGAAAAACTGTTTTTT.

CDR3 amino acids: CASSLSQTGGGGYTF. The CDR3 DNA reads as TGTGCCAGCAGCCTCAGTCAGACAGGGGGTGGTGGCTACACCTTC. This chain joins TRBV7-9 and TRBJ1-2, with 9 bases lining up with TRBD1. The CDR3 is 15 amino acids. In germline, CDR1 is SEHNR, CDR2 FQNEAQ (reference sequence). The junction had 11 bases not matched to a gene; V was cut back by 5 bases and J by 7 bases.

This clone was found once. This chain connects TRBV5-1 to TRBJ1-1; 10 bases map to TRBD1. Trimming removed 3 bases from V and 1 base from J; junction bases left unmatched: 9. This CDR3 spans 17 amino acids. CDR1 and CDR2 (germline): SGHRS, YFSETQ. The CDR3 DNA reads TGCGCCAGCAGCTGGCGGGACAGGGGTGGTCAGAACACTGAAGCTTTCTTT. Its protein is CASSWRDRGGQNTEAFF.

CDR3 nucleotides: TGTGCCAGCAGCCGCACCGGGGACAGTTCTGTCTATGGCTACACCTTC. Protein: CASSRTGDSSVYGYTF. The chain couples TRBV28 to TRBJ1-2; 7 positions agree with TRBD1. The germline V gene has CDR1 MDHEN and CDR2 SYDVKM. The CDR3 length is 16 residues. Trimming took 6 bases from V and 4 from J; bases not matched to a gene: 14.